This T cell receptor beta chain was sequenced during a study of CXCR3-negative and CXCR3-positive naive CD8 T cells. Across the study: Roughly 1.5 +/- 0.3 million TRB reads came from each library, giving roughly 130 million in total. Regarding the study as a whole: Naive cells that were CXCR3-positive had more hydrophobic TRB CDR3s (compared with CXCR3-negative naive cells). Memory cells diverged, while naive CXCR3-positive and CXCR3-negative cells had similar TRBV-TRBJ usage. Comparably high diversity was seen in both naive subsets, and much lower diversity in memory CD8+ cells.

The study made its TRB cDNA libraries by 5' RACE, adding UMI labels. TCRdb reprocessed the 5' RACE reads; each CDR3 protein has one entry and no DNA is given. The sample holds some 5,400 distinct CDR3 sequences. Points on this clonotype: Its antigen remains unknown.

Germline V gene lookup returns CDR1 MNHNS and CDR2 SASEGT. CDR3 length: 13 amino acids. Per CD8+ T cell subset, triplicate sorts of approximately 290,000 cells each were done. Sequenced material: naive CXCR3+ CD8+ T cells from blood. Specified subset: CD45RO-CCR7+CD27+CD95- naive CD8+ T cells expressing CXCR3 (TNR3+). The chain links TRBV6-1 to TRBJ2-2. The clonotype was recovered from a human donor in good health. Some clones in this sample may be carry-over from other donors' samples. The CDR3 region is CASSEAYTGELFF.